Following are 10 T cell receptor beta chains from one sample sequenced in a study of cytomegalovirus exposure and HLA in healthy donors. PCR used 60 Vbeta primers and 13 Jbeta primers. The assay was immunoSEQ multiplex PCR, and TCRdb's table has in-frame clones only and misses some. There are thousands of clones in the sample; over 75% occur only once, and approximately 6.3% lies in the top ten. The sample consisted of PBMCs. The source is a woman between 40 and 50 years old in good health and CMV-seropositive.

The CDR3, as DNA: TGTGCCTGGAGTCCCCTTAGCGGGAGCCGCTCCTACGAGCAGTACTTC. This gives the protein CAWSPLSGSRSYEQYF. V gene TRBV30 combines with J gene TRBJ2-7; 9 positions agree with TRBD2. CDR1 and CDR2 (germline): GTSNPN, SVGIG (reference sequence). The CDR3 length is 16 residues. Germline trimming cut 2 bases from V and 0 bases from J; bases unmatched to any gene: 8.

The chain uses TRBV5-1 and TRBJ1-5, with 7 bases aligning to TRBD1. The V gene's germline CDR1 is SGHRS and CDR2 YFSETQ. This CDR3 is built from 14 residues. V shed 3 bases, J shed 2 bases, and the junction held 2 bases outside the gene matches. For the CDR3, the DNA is TGCGCCAGCAGCTCCGGACAGGGCAATCAGCCCCAGCATTTT. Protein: CASSSGQGNQPQHF.

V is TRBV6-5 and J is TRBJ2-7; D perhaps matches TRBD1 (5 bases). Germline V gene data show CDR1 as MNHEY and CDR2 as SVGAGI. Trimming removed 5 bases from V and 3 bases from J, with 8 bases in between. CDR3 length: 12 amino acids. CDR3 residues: CASSRGSYEQYF. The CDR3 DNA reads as TGTGCCAGCAGTAGGGGCAGCTACGAGCAGTACTTC.

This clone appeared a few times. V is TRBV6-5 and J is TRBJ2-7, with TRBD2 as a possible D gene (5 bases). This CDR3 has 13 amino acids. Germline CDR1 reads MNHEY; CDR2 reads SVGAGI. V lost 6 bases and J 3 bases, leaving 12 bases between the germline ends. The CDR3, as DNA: TGTGCCAGCAGCTCCGGACTGAACTACGAGCAGTACTTC. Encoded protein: CASSSGLNYEQYF.

CDR3 sequence: CSIEGGYTEAFF. As DNA, the CDR3 is TGCAGCATCGAAGGGGGCTATACTGAAGCTTTCTTT. The chain uses TRBV29-1 and TRBJ1-1; 7 bases align to TRBD1. Germline CDR1 is SQVTM and CDR2 is ANQGSEA. The CDR3 has 12 residues. Losses at the gene ends were 8 bases for V and 5 bases for J; bases not matched to a gene: 8. The full variable domain, in which reference TRBV29-1 and TRBJ1-1 provide the parts outside the CDR3, is SAVISQKPSRDICQRGTSLTIQCQVDSQVTMMFWYRQQPGQSLTLIATANQGSEATYESGFVIDKFPISRPNLTFSTLTVSNMSPEDSSIYLCSIEGGYTEAFFGQGTRLTVV.

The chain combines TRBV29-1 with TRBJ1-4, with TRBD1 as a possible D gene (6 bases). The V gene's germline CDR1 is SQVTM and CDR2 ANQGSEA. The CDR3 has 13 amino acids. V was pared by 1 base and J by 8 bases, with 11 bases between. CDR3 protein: CSVEGQGNEKLFF. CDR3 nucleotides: TGCAGCGTTGAAGGGCAGGGGAACGAAAAACTGTTTTTT. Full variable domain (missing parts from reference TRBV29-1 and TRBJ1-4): SAVISQKPSRDICQRGTSLTIQCQVDSQVTMMFWYRQQPGQSLTLIATANQGSEATYESGFVIDKFPISRPNLTFSTLTVSNMSPEDSSIYLCSVEGQGNEKLFFGSGTQLSVL.

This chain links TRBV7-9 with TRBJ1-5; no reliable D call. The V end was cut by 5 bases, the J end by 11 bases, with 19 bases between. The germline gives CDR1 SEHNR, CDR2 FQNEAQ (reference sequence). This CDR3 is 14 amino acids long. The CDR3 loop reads CASSRGDNTGAQHF. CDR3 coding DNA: TGTGCCAGCAGCCGCGGCGATAACACCGGGGCCCAGCATTTT.

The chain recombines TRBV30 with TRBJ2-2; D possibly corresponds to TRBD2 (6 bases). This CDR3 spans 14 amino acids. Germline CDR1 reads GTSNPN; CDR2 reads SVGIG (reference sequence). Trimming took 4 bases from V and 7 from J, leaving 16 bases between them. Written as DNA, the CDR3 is TGTGCCTGGATTGGAGGGAGGTTTGTCGGGGAGCTGTTTTTT. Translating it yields CAWIGGRFVGELFF.

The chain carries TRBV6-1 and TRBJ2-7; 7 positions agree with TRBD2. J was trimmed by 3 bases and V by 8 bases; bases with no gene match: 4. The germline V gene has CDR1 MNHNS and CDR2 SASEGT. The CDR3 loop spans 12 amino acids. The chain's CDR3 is CASRDYLYEQYF. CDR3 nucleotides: TGTGCCAGCCGGGACTACCTCTACGAGCAGTACTTC.

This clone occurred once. The CDR3 protein is CASSYSRGHTEAFF. The CDR3 DNA reads TGTGCCAGCAGTTACTCGCGGGGGCACACTGAAGCTTTCTTT. The V call is TRBV6-5, the J call TRBJ1-1; TRBD1 is a possible D gene (6 bases). Trimming left V 0 bases short and J 3 bases short, with 8 bases between. CDR1 and CDR2 from the germline V gene are MNHEY and SVGAGI. CDR3 size: 14 residues.